The T cell receptor beta chain under discussion was sequenced for a study of cytomegalovirus exposure and HLA in healthy donors. Study-level background: Approximately 80 million unique TCRs, all from HLA-typed donors, were included in an early release of the data.

This clone has just a few counts. Its target is not known. Both 60 Vbeta primers and 13 Jbeta primers went into the PCR. Method: immunoSEQ multiplex PCR; TCRdb's copy keeps in-frame clones and lacks some. The data show approximately 190,000 clones, roughly 80% seen once. CDR1 is SGHNT and CDR2 is YYREEE in the germline V gene (reference sequence). The junction had 6 bases not matched to a gene; V was cut back by 3 bases and J by 8 bases. The CDR3 runs 15 residues. Overall study results and limits: In terms of immune exposure information, only CMV serostatus was available.

V usage is TRBV5-4 and J usage is TRBJ2-1, with TRBD1 identical over 12 bases. Sequencing used PBMCs. The receptor's source is a man in his fifties or sixties in good health and CMV-seronegative. As DNA, the CDR3 is TGTGCCAGCAGCTCTCGTGGGACAGGGGGCGATGAGCAGTTCTTC. Its translation is CASSSRGTGGDEQFF.